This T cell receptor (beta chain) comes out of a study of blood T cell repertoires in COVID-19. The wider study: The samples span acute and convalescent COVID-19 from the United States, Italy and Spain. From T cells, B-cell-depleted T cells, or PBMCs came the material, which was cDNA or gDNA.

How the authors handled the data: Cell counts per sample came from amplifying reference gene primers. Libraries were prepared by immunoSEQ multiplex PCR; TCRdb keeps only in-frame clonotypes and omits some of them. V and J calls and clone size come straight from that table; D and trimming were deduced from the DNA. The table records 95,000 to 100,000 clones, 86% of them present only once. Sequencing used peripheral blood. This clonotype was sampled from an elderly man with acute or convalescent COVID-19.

CDR3 nucleotides: TGCAGCGTTGTGAGGGACAATGAGCAGTTCTTC. Its translation is CSVVRDNEQFF. The chain combines TRBV29-1 with TRBJ2-1, with D perhaps matching TRBD2 (5 bases). The CDR3 runs 11 residues. Looked up from germline, CDR1 is SQVTM and CDR2 is ANQGSEA. Trimming left V 4 bases short and J 5 bases short, with 6 bases between.